Listed here is a single T cell receptor beta chain. Profiled with immunoSEQ multiplex PCR; TCRdb holds only in-frame clones, not every one. The sample has about 250,000 clones, roughly nine tenths seen once. Participants had their cohort set by participant-reported clinical history. Trimming cost V 3 bases and J 7 bases, with 13 bases left between them. This CDR3 has 13 residues. CDR1 DFQATT and CDR2 SNEGSKA come from the germline V gene (reference sequence). These data come from a study of blood T cell repertoires in COVID-19. Across the whole study: Spain, Italy and the United States supplied samples that represented acute and convalescent COVID-19. In each case, the material was cDNA or gDNA derived from T cells, B-cell-depleted T cells, or PBMCs.

The V call is TRBV20-1, the J call TRBJ1-5; D is unresolved. The TCR comes from a woman aged 18-29 years who had recovered from COVID-19. Specimen: PBMCs or T cells enriched from blood (not recorded which). The CDR3: CSASLSVEQPQHF. As DNA, the CDR3 is TGCAGTGCTAGTTTGTCCGTTGAGCAGCCCCAGCATTTT.